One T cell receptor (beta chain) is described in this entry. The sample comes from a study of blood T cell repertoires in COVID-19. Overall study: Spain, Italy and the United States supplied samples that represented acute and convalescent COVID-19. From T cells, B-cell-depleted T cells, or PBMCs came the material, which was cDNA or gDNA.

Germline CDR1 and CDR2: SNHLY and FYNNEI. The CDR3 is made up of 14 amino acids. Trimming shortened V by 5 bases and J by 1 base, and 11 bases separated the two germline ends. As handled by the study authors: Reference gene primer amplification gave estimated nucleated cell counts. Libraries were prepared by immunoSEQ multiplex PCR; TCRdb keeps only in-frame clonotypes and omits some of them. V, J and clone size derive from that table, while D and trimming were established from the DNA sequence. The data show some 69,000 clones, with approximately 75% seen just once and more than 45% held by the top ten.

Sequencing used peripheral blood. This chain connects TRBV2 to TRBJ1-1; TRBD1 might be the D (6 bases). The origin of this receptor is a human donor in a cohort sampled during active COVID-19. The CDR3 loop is CASSTGQRNTEAFF. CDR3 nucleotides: TGTGCCAGCAGTACGGGACAAAGGAACACTGAAGCTTTCTTT.